This T cell receptor beta chain was identified in a study of blood T cells in healthy people across ages. A J-beta primer mix and a sample-barcoded 5' primer were used in a second PCR of roughly 7 to 12 cycles. In TCRdb, the 5' RACE reads were re-called with MiXCR into one record per CDR3 protein. This sample has fewer than 700,000 distinct CDR3 sequences; roughly 48% occur once, and the top ten carry 20% to 25%. Samples each yielded at least 5 micrograms of total RNA. The CDR3 runs to 16 residues. CDR1 and CDR2 from the germline V gene are SGHRS and YFSETQ. As to this clonotype: Its cognate antigen is unknown.

General study results and limits: Higher diversity, along with more naive CD4+ cells, distinguished long-lived donors from aged donors.

This TCR derives from an older man in good health. This rearrangement joins TRBV5-1 to TRBJ2-1, with D perhaps TRBD1 or TRBD2 (7 bases each). The J call may be faulty, since TRBJ2-7 better matches the DNA end. Input material: blood. The chain's CDR3 is CASSLGGTASINEQYF. The DNA for the CDR3 is TGCGCCAGCAGCCTCGGGGGGACAGCGTCTATCAATGAGCAGTACTTC.